A single T cell receptor (beta chain) is shown here with its context. These data originate in a study of blood T cell repertoires in COVID-19. Study summary: Both acute and convalescent COVID-19 samples were obtained from the United States, Italy and Spain. T cells, B-cell-depleted T cells, or PBMCs provided the cDNA or gDNA that served as material.

The ends were cut back, 2 bases at V and 2 bases at J, with 22 bases in the middle. Germline V gene data show CDR1 as MNHEY and CDR2 as SVGEGT. This CDR3 region has 19 residues. As handled by the study authors: Amplification with reference gene primers provided the estimates of nucleated cell counts. Assay used: immunoSEQ multiplex PCR; TCRdb lists only in-frame clones, some missing. V, J and clone size were drawn from that table, and D and trimming were deduced from the DNA. The repertoire includes approximately 210,000 clones, over 80% of them detected once, and about 0.91% sits in the top ten. Patients from Seattle were sampled longitudinally, starting during active infection.

The source material was peripheral blood. This chain connects TRBV6-2 or TRBV6-3 to TRBJ2-1; D is possibly TRBD1 (5 bases). This clonotype originated in a man between 60 and 75 years old with COVID-19, enrolled during active disease. The CDR3 spells CASSYRSTRGAGPYNEQFF. In nucleotides, the CDR3 is TGTGCCAGCAGTTACCGCAGTACAAGGGGCGCAGGGCCCTACAATGAGCAGTTCTTC.